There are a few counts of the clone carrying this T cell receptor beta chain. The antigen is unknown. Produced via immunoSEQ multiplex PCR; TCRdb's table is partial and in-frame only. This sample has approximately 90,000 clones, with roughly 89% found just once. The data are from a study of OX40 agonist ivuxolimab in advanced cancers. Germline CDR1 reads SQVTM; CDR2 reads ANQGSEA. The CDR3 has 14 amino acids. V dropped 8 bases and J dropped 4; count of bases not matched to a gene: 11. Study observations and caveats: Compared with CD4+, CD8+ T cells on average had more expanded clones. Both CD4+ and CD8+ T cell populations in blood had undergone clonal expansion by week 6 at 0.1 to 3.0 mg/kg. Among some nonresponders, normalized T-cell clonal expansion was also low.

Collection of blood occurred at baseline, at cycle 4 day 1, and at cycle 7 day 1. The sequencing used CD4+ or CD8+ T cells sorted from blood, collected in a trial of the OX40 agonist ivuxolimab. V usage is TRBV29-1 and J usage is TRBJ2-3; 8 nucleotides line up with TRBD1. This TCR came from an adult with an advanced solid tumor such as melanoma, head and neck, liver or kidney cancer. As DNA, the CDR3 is TGCAGCCTTCGACAGGGGAGTGTCGCAGATACGCAGTATTTT. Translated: CSLRQGSVADTQYF.